Listed here are 23 T cell receptor beta chains from one sample, sequenced in a study of tumor-infiltrating lymphocytes in primary liver carcinoma. Germline DNA was extracted alongside blood RNA, which was obtained from unsorted whole blood. The researchers produced TCR beta cDNA from approximately 0.45 ug total RNA with a constant-region primer. Each TCR beta library was derived from three nested multiplex PCR rounds that employed slightly modified ARM-PCR. A C-beta reverse primer was combined with TRBV1-TRBV30 forward primers in the first two PCR rounds, and each round had ten to eleven cycles. TCRdb recomputed calls from the multiplex PCR reads with MiXCR, one row per CDR3 protein. This sample has 330,000 or so distinct CDR3 sequences, with approximately 65% found just once. Material: peripheral blood. The receptors were sampled from a man aged 40-50 years with primary liver carcinoma and hepatitis B virus infection.

About this clonotype: Given the absence of the conserved phenylalanine or tryptophan at the CDR3 end, a read error is likely. The chain combines TRBV11-2 with TRBJ1-1; D remains unclear. Trimming pared 5 bases from V and 4 bases from J, leaving 11 bases between. The CDR3 sequence is 13 residues long. CDR1 and CDR2 (germline): SGHAT, FQNNGV. The CDR3 sequence: CASSAIRSTEAFL. CDR3 bases: TGTGCCAGCAGCGCAATAAGGAGCACTGAAGCTTTCCTT.

In its sample, this clonotype was seen many times. The V call is TRBV14, the J call TRBJ2-1; D ambiguous. The CDR3 has 15 amino acids. The ends were cut back, 0 bases at V and 4 bases at J, with 10 bases in the middle. CDR1 SGHDN and CDR2 FVKESK come from the germline V gene. Written as DNA, the CDR3 is TGTGCCAGCAGCCAAGATGCAAGGCTTTACAATGAGCAGTTCTTC. It yields the protein CASSQDARLYNEQFF.

Remarks on this clonotype: The conserved closing phenylalanine or tryptophan is absent in this CDR3, likely reflecting a read error. The chain employs TRBV12-3 or TRBV12-4 and TRBJ2-1; D gene ambiguous. The CDR3 runs 15 residues. Deletions cut 7 bases from V and 1 base from J, with 14 bases between. This CDR3 reads CASNHRRVSYNEQFS. CDR3 coding DNA: TGTGCCAGCAACCACCGACGGGTTTCCTACAATGAGCAGTTCTCC.

Comments on this clonotype: A much larger clone lies one base from this, so it may be a read error. The chain recombines TRBV29-1 with TRBJ1-1, with D possibly being TRBD1 (5 bases). The CDR3 extends over 13 amino acids. The germline V gene has CDR1 SQVTM and CDR2 ANQGSEA. The CDR3 region has the DNA TGCAGCGCAGAGGGACGGATGAAAACTGAAGCTTTCTTT. This translates into CSAEGRMKTEAFF.

A single count supports this clonotype. This may come from a read error, since a much larger clone is one base off. The CDR3 loop reads CASTSPGRTNYGYTF. The CDR3 bases are TGTGCCAGCACCTCCCCTGGCCGAACTAACTATGGCTACACCTTC. The J gene is TRBJ1-2, the V gene TRBV6-5; D is ambiguous. The CDR3 totals 15 residues. Trimming stripped 7 bases from V and 0 bases from J, with 15 bases between. Germline V gene lookup returns CDR1 MNHEY and CDR2 SVGAGI.

A remark on this clonotype: This may arise from a read error, as a much more abundant clone is one base away. V gene TRBV29-1 combines with J gene TRBJ2-7; the D gene is possibly TRBD2 (6 bases). V lost 4 bases and J lost 4, with 23 bases in between. Germline values: CDR1 SQVTM, CDR2 ANQGSEA. The CDR3 spans 16 residues. This CDR3 reads CSVGSRVGGVGYEQYF. In DNA form, the CDR3 reads TGCAGCGTTGGCTCAAGGGTAGGCGGGGTGGGGTACGAGCAGTACTTC.

To note about this clonotype: A single base separates this from a much larger clone, so it may be a read error. The J gene is TRBJ1-1, the V gene TRBV7-8, with TRBD1 as a possible D gene (6 bases). V dropped 9 bases and J dropped 1 base, with 12 bases sitting between them. Germline CDR1 SGHVS, CDR2 FQNEAQ. CDR3 length: 13 amino acids. The CDR3 region has the DNA TGTGCCAGGAGCCCCAGGGGGAACACTGAAGCTTTCTTT. This codes for CARSPRGNTEAFF. Using reference TRBV7-8 and TRBJ1-1 for the parts outside the CDR3, the full variable domain is GAGVSQSPRYKVAKRGQDVALRCDPISGHVSLFWYQQALGQGPEFLTYFQNEAQLDKSGLPSDRFFAERPEGSVSTLKIQRTQQEDSAVYLCARSPRGNTEAFFGQGTRLTVV.

This clonotype was picked up a small number of times. The junction departs from the called germline gene at one end, perhaps through a read error. The gene calls are TRBV11-2 and TRBJ2-5; no clear D gene. The CDR3 spans 14 residues. From germline, CDR1 is SGHAT and CDR2 FQNNGV. CDR3 region: CASSNLVILETQYF. For the CDR3, the DNA is TGTGCCAGCAGCAATCTAGTTATTCTCGAGACCCAGTACTTT. The full variable domain, in which reference TRBV11-2 and TRBJ2-5 provide the parts outside the CDR3, is EAGVAQSPRYKIIEKRQSVAFWCNPISGHATLYWYQQILGQGPKLLIQFQNNGVVDDSQLPKDRFSAERLKGVDSTLKIQPAKLEDSAVYLCASSNLVILETQYFGPGTRLLVL.

V usage is TRBV7-2 and J usage is TRBJ2-5; no clear D. Germline-derived CDR1 and CDR2 are SGHTA and FQGNSA. V shed 2 bases and J shed 9 bases, with 13 bases lying between them. The CDR3 is made up of 13 amino acids. CDR3 in amino acids: CASSLSGSLAQYF. Here the CDR3 DNA reads TGTGCCAGCAGCTTATCTGGTAGCTTGGCCCAGTACTTC.

This clonotype was detected only once. The junction does not match germline at one end; this may be a read error. The chain has TRBV11-2 and TRBJ2-1; 8 nucleotides match TRBD2. The CDR3 sequence is 15 residues long. Germline assignment: CDR1 SGHAT and CDR2 FQNNGV. CDR3 DNA sequence: TGTGCCAGCAGCCCCCAGCGGGAGAGATTGAGTGAGCAGTCCTTC. Protein sequence: CASSPQRERLSEQSF.

With regard to this clonotype: The junction departs from the called germline gene at one end, perhaps through a read error. V and J are TRBV11-2 and TRBJ1-2; 9 nucleotides align to TRBD1. The germline V gene encodes CDR1 SGHAT and CDR2 FQNNGV. This CDR3 is 15 amino acids long. Here the CDR3 reads CAGSFSGDRAYDYTF. In DNA, the CDR3 is TGTGCCGGCAGCTTCTCCGGGGACAGGGCCTATGATTACACCTTC.

About this clonotype: A single base separates this from a much larger clone, so it may be a read error. The J gene is TRBJ2-1, the V gene TRBV6-2 or TRBV6-3; D remains unclear. The CDR3 totals 15 residues. The V end was cut by 6 bases, the J end by 8 bases, with 20 bases between. The germline V gene encodes CDR1 MNHEY and CDR2 SVGEGT. CDR3 protein: CASSKRPFSYDEQFF. For the CDR3, the DNA is TGTGCCAGCAGCAAGAGACCCTTCTCTTACGATGAGCAGTTCTTC.

On this clonotype: One end of the junction varies from germline; a read error may be responsible. The rearrangement links TRBV11-1 to TRBJ2-7, with 7 bases matching TRBD2. Germline V gene data show CDR1 as SGHAT and CDR2 as FQDESV (reference sequence). The CDR3 contains 15 residues. CDR3 nucleotides: TGTGCCAGCAGCCTGACTATCGGGAGGATCTACGAGAAGTACTTC. Amino acid sequence: CASSLTIGRIYEKYF.

The chain carries TRBV6-6 and TRBJ2-3; 9 bases match TRBD1. CDR1 MNHNY and CDR2 SVGAGI come from the germline V gene (reference sequence). The CDR3 is 14 residues long. V was clipped by 6 bases and J by 5 bases; unmatched bases: 6. CDR3 coding DNA: TGTGCCAGCAGCCAACAGGGGGCCGTAGATACGCAGTATTTT. Translated, it gives CASSQQGAVDTQYF.

This clonotype showed up many times. V and J are TRBV12-3 or TRBV12-4 and TRBJ2-3; D is perhaps TRBD2 (6 bases). The V gene lost 5 bases and the J gene lost 6 bases, with 12 bases spanning the gap. This CDR3 is 13 amino acids long. CDR3 DNA sequence: TGTGCCAGCAGTCGGGAGATTACCGATACGCAGTATTTT. Translation: CASSREITDTQYF.

A note on this clonotype: The final CDR3 position lacks the conserved phenylalanine or tryptophan, pointing to a likely read error. This sequence joins TRBV6-6 and TRBJ2-7; D is uncertain. There are 12 residues in the CDR3. Germline values: CDR1 MNHNY, CDR2 SVGAGI (reference sequence). CDR3 loop: CASSQQHYEQYI. The DNA for the CDR3 is TGTGCCAGCAGTCAACAGCACTACGAACAGTACATC.

A remark on this clonotype: This may be a read error, as it is one base from a much larger clone. This CDR3 is missing its conserved last phenylalanine or tryptophan, likely due to a read error. The genes are TRBV5-4 and TRBJ1-1; D is uncertain. The CDR3 is 12 amino acids. From germline, CDR1 is SGHNT and CDR2 YYREEE (reference sequence). Between the trimmed V and J ends, which lost 3 bases and 0 bases, there was a span of 3 bases. This CDR3 reads CASSSVNTEAFL. Written as DNA, the CDR3 is TGTGCCAGCAGCTCAGTGAACACTGAAGCTTTCCTT.

This clonotype was detected a few times. A read error may produce the germline difference seen at one junction end. V and J are TRBV11-2 and TRBJ2-7, with a possible D match to TRBD2 (7 bases). Germline-derived CDR1 and CDR2 are SGHAT and FQNNGV. The CDR3 covers 14 residues. CDR3 residues: CASSLRTRGVEKYF. DNA for the CDR3: TGTGCCAGCAGCTTACGGACTAGGGGGGTCGAGAAGTACTTC.

At least ten counts were recorded for this clonotype. V is TRBV4-1 and J is TRBJ2-1, with D maybe TRBD1 (6 bases). V dropped 5 bases and J dropped 5 bases, with 13 bases sitting between them. The CDR3 loop spans 14 amino acids. The germline CDR1 and CDR2 sequences are MGHRA and YSYEKL. CDR3 sequence reads: CASSTKTGDNEQFF. In DNA form, the CDR3 reads TGCGCCAGCAGCACCAAGACAGGCGACAATGAGCAGTTCTTC.

The CDR3, as DNA: TGTGCCAGCAGTTTTGTTGGGACATCGGCTAACTATGGCTACACCTTC. Protein: CASSFVGTSANYGYTF. V is TRBV28 and J is TRBJ1-2, with D perhaps matching TRBD1 (6 bases). Germline CDR1 and CDR2: MDHEN and SYDVKM. The V gene lost 3 bases and the J gene lost 0 bases, with 14 bases spanning the gap. The CDR3 contains 16 residues.

The V gene is TRBV28, the J gene TRBJ2-7; 8 nucleotides align to TRBD1. This CDR3 spans 15 amino acids. Germline loops: CDR1 MDHEN, CDR2 SYDVKM. V was clipped by 5 bases and J by 2 bases; unmatched bases: 8. CDR3 in DNA: TGTGCCAGCAGTAAACCACCGGGACAGGCCTACGAGCAGTACTTC. Its protein is CASSKPPGQAYEQYF.

With respect to this clonotype: Sequence at one end of the junction differs from germline and may be a read error. V usage is TRBV11-2 and J usage is TRBJ2-3; no clear D. CDR3 length: 15 amino acids. CDR1 is SGHAT and CDR2 is FQNNGV in the germline V gene. The CDR3 DNA sequence: TGTGCCAGCAGCCCCGACGTCCAGAGCACACATACGCCGTATTTT. This codes for CASSPDVQSTHTPYF.

With respect to this clonotype: Since the CDR3 does not end with the conserved phenylalanine or tryptophan, this likely comes from a read error. The CDR3 loop reads CASRQPVSGSERSSYNSPLHS. The DNA for the CDR3 is TGTGCCAGCAGACAACCAGTGTCAGGCTCAGAGAGGAGCTCCTATAATTCACCCCTCCACTCT. V is TRBV14 and J is TRBJ1-6, with D unclear. CDR1 is SGHDN, CDR2 FVKESK, per germline. The CDR3 length is 21 residues. The V end was cut by 6 bases, the J end by 0 bases, with 27 bases between.